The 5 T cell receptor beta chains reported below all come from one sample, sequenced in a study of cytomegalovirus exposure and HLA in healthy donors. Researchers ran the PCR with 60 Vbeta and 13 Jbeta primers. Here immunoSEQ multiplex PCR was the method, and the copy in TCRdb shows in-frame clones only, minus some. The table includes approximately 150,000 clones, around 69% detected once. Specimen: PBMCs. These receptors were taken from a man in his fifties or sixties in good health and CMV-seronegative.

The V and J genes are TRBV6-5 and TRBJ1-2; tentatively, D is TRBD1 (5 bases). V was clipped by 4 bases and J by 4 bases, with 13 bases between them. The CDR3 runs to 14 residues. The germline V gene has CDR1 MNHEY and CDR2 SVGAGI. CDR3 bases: TGTGCCAGCAGTTCTCAGGGAGGTGGCTATGGCTACACCTTC. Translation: CASSSQGGGYGYTF.

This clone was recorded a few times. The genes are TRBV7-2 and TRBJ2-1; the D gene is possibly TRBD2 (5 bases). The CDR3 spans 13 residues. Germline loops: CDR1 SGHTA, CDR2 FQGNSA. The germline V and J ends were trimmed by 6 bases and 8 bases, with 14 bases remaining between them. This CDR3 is CASRPMVSDEQFF. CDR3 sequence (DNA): TGTGCCAGCAGGCCGATGGTTAGCGATGAGCAGTTCTTC.

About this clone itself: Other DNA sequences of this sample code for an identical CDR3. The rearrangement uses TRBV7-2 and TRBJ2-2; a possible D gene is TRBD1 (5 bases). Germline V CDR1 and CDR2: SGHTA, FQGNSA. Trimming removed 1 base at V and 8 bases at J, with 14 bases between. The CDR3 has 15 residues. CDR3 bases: TGTGCCAGCAGCTTAGAGGCAGGGCGCCGAGGGGAGCTGTTTTTT. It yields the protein CASSLEAGRRGELFF.

The CDR3 loop is CASAGMGLASEQYF. In DNA form, the CDR3 reads TGTGCCAGCGCGGGGATGGGACTAGCCTCCGAGCAGTACTTC. This chain links TRBV6-5 with TRBJ2-7, with 9 bases aligning to TRBD2. Germline assignment: CDR1 MNHEY and CDR2 SVGAGI. The V gene end was trimmed by 8 bases and the J gene end by 6 bases; junction bases not matched to a gene: 11. The CDR3 has 14 amino acids.

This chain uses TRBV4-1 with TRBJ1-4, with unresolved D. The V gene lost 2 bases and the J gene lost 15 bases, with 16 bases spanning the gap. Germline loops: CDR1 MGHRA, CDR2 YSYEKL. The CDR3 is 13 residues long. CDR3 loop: CASSQISPGRVFF. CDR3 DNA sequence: TGCGCCAGCAGCCAAATCAGTCCGGGGAGGGTGTTTTTT.